One sample yielded the 21 T cell receptor beta chains listed below, sequenced in a study of T-cell memory formation after mild COVID-19. From the 5' RACE reads, TCRdb called clonotypes with MiXCR, one entry per CDR3 protein. The sample contains about 430,000 distinct CDR3 sequences, approximately 24% of which appear only once. Sequenced material: PBMCs or a T cell subset sorted from them (not recorded which). Receptor source: an adult woman who had mild COVID-19 (a few samples of this study predate the infection). Cell type and time point are not known.

This clonotype was observed a handful of times. V usage is TRBV7-8 and J usage is TRBJ2-3; D perhaps matches TRBD2 (6 bases). Trimming stripped 4 bases from V and 0 bases from J, with 11 bases between. This CDR3 is 15 amino acids long. CDR1 is SGHVS, CDR2 FQNEAQ, per germline. The DNA of the CDR3 is TGTGCCAGCAGCTCCGTAGCGGTTAGCACAGATACGCAGTATTTT. Translation: CASSSVAVSTDTQYF. Using reference TRBV7-8 and TRBJ2-3 for the parts outside the CDR3, the full variable domain is GAGVSQSPRYKVAKRGQDVALRCDPISGHVSLFWYQQALGQGPEFLTYFQNEAQLDKSGLPSDRFFAERPEGSVSTLKIQRTQQEDSAVYLCASSSVAVSTDTQYFGPGTRLTVL.

This clonotype was seen more than once but under ten times. The chain employs TRBV24-1 and TRBJ2-3; the D is unclear. The germline V and J ends were trimmed by 3 bases and 6 bases, with 9 bases remaining between them. Germline V gene data show CDR1 as KGHDR and CDR2 as SFDVKD. There are 13 residues in the CDR3. This CDR3 reads CATSDPYKDTQYF. The CDR3 coding sequence is TGTGCCACCAGTGATCCCTACAAGGATACGCAGTATTTT.

This chain links TRBV12-3 or TRBV12-4 with TRBJ1-2; unclear D gene. This CDR3 is built from 13 residues. V lost 2 bases to trimming and J lost 4 bases, with 8 bases between them. The CDR3 DNA reads as TGTGCCAGCAGTTTACCGGGATCCTATGGCTACACCTTC. It specifies CASSLPGSYGYTF.

This rearrangement joins TRBV6-1 to TRBJ2-7, with D possibly TRBD2 on 5 matching bases. The V end lost 4 bases, the J end lost 7 bases, and 8 bases lay between the germline ends. The CDR3 covers 11 residues. Germline CDR1 reads MNHNS; CDR2 reads SASEGT. CDR3 coding DNA: TGTGCCAGCAGTGTATCGGGAGAGCAGTACTTC. It yields the protein CASSVSGEQYF.

This chain links TRBV28 with TRBJ2-4; D is undetermined. Germline lookup yields CDR1 MDHEN and CDR2 SYDVKM. The CDR3 consists of 15 residues. V shed 6 bases and J shed 0 bases, with 12 bases lying between them. This chain's CDR3 is CASSPSELAKNIQYF. The CDR3 nucleotides are TGTGCCAGCAGCCCCTCAGAGCTAGCCAAAAACATTCAGTACTTC.

This clonotype was counted a few times. V gene TRBV6-4 combines with J gene TRBJ2-2, with D tentatively TRBD1 (6 bases). Trimming removed 6 bases at V and 6 bases at J, with 14 bases between. Per the germline V gene, CDR1 is MRHNA and CDR2 is SNTAGT. The CDR3 sequence is 14 residues long. CDR3 amino acids: CASSHTGTAGELFF. CDR3 sequence (DNA): TGTGCCAGCAGCCACACAGGGACGGCCGGGGAGCTGTTTTTT.

This chain links TRBV6-1 with TRBJ1-1; D unclear. Trimming took 1 base from V and 4 from J, leaving 13 bases between them. The germline CDR1 and CDR2 sequences are MNHNS and SASEGT. The CDR3 contains 15 residues. The chain's CDR3 is CASSEDPGLVTEAFF. The CDR3, as DNA: TGTGCCAGCAGTGAAGATCCGGGTTTAGTCACTGAAGCTTTCTTT.

V usage is TRBV4-3 and J usage is TRBJ1-1; no clear D. The length of the CDR3 is 15 residues. V was pared by 0 bases and J by 4 bases, with 12 bases between. Germline V gene data show CDR1 as LGHNA and CDR2 as YSLEER. The CDR3 sequence is CASSQDLRAGTEAFF. For the CDR3, the DNA is TGCGCCAGCAGCCAAGATCTTCGCGCGGGCACTGAAGCTTTCTTT.

The CDR3 sequence: CASSPPLAGIGGVNTGELFF. The CDR3 DNA sequence: TGTGCCAGCAGTCCACCATTGGCTGGGATAGGGGGTGTGAACACCGGGGAGCTGTTTTTT. This chain links TRBV12-3 or TRBV12-4 with TRBJ2-2; tentatively, D is TRBD1 (6 bases). This CDR3 region has 20 residues. The ends were cut back, 5 bases at V and 1 base at J, with 26 bases in the middle.

J is TRBJ2-1 and V is TRBV7-3, with TRBD1 matching over 8 bases. Germline CDR1 and CDR2: SGHTA and FQGTGA. The CDR3 loop spans 15 amino acids. Trimming removed 5 bases from V and 7 bases from J; junction bases left unmatched: 10. In nucleotides, the CDR3 is TGTGCCAGCAGCAGTCGGACAGGGTATGGGAATGAGCAGTTCTTC. Its protein product is CASSSRTGYGNEQFF.

This clonotype was observed a few times. The chain has TRBV10-3 and TRBJ1-1, with D uncertain. CDR3 length: 14 amino acids. V gave up 0 bases and J gave up 6 bases, with 11 bases separating them. Looked up from germline, CDR1 is ENHRY and CDR2 is SYGVKD. The CDR3 spells CAISESPGGSEAFF. CDR3 in DNA: TGTGCCATCAGTGAGTCCCCTGGAGGCTCTGAAGCTTTCTTT.

The chain combines TRBV12-3 or TRBV12-4 with TRBJ2-3; D gene ambiguous. Trimming pared 6 bases from V and 10 bases from J, leaving 11 bases between. The length of the CDR3 is 11 residues. The CDR3 sequence is CASSQAVSQYF. The DNA for the CDR3 is TGTGCCAGCAGCCAGGCTGTGTCGCAGTATTTT.

This clonotype occurred a few times. The chain has TRBV6-1 and TRBJ2-7, with no clear D. This CDR3 is 17 amino acids long. The V end lost 7 bases, the J end lost 3 bases, and 25 bases lay between the germline ends. The germline V gene encodes CDR1 MNHNS and CDR2 SASEGT. The CDR3 is CASTERWSRNRDYEQYF. CDR3 DNA sequence: TGTGCCAGCACCGAACGGTGGAGTAGGAACAGAGACTACGAGCAGTACTTC.

The chain carries TRBV15 and TRBJ2-3; no clear D. Germline V CDR1 and CDR2: LNHNV, YYDKDF (reference sequence). V lost 4 bases, J lost 7 bases, and 12 bases lay in between. CDR3 length: 13 amino acids. CDR3 nucleotides: TGTGCCACCAGCACCGCCGCGATGAATACGCAGTATTTT. Protein: CATSTAAMNTQYF. Supplemented by reference TRBV15 and TRBJ2-3, the full variable domain reads DAMVIQNPRYQVTQFGKPVTLSCSQTLNHNVMYWYQQKSSQAPKLLFHYYDKDFNNEADTPDNFQSRRPNTSFCFLDIRSPGLGDTAMYLCATSTAAMNTQYFGPGTRLTVL.

As DNA, the CDR3 is TGCAGTGCTCGATCGGGGGCGTACAATGAGCAGTTCTTC. Translating it yields CSARSGAYNEQFF. The chain employs TRBV20-1 and TRBJ2-1, with D perhaps TRBD1 or TRBD2 (6 bases each). CDR1 is DFQATT and CDR2 is SNEGSKA in the germline V gene (reference sequence). Deletions cut 5 bases from V and 4 bases from J, with 12 bases between. The CDR3 loop spans 13 amino acids.

There are a few counts of this clonotype. The gene calls are TRBV3-1 and TRBJ1-5; D gene uncertain. The CDR3 length is 15 residues. Trimming stripped 0 bases from V and 7 bases from J, with 13 bases between. Germline CDR1 LGHDT, CDR2 YNNKEL (reference sequence). CDR3 coding DNA: TGTGCCAGCAGCCAAGATCGGCAGAAGGGCCAGCCCCAGCATTTT. The encoded protein is CASSQDRQKGQPQHF. Based on the CDR3 plus reference TRBV3-1 and TRBJ1-5, the full variable domain is DTAVSQTPKYLVTQMGNDKSIKCEQNLGHDTMYWYKQDSKKFLKIMFSYNNKELIINETVPNRFSPKSPDKAHLNLHINSLELGDSAVYFCASSQDRQKGQPQHFGDGTRLSIL.

The V call is TRBV4-1, the J call TRBJ2-7, with D tentatively TRBD1 or TRBD2 (5 bases each). This CDR3 has 15 amino acids. Germline V lookup: CDR1 MGHRA, CDR2 YSYEKL. Trimming left V 4 bases short and J 6 bases short, with 19 bases between. This chain's CDR3 is CASSLSHGTPTEQYF. The CDR3 DNA is TGCGCCAGCAGCCTCTCGCACGGGACCCCGACCGAGCAGTACTTC.

This clonotype was seen more than once but under ten times. The chain joins TRBV6-1 to TRBJ1-5; TRBD1 is a possible D gene (6 bases). The CDR3 has 14 amino acids. Trimming removed 2 bases at V and 6 bases at J, with 11 bases between. Germline V gene sequence: CDR1 MNHNS, CDR2 SASEGT. CDR3 nucleotides: TGTGCCAGCAGTGAAACAGGGTCTAGTCAGCCCCAGCATTTT. Translation: CASSETGSSQPQHF.

J is TRBJ2-5 and V is TRBV7-9; D might be TRBD1 or TRBD2, each matching 5 bases. CDR1 is SEHNR and CDR2 is FQNEAQ in the germline V gene (reference sequence). The length of the CDR3 is 15 residues. V dropped 1 base and J dropped 5 bases, with 14 bases sitting between them. CDR3 residues: CASSLEGPPGETQYF. The CDR3 DNA sequence: TGTGCCAGCAGCTTAGAGGGACCTCCAGGGGAGACCCAGTACTTC.

The chain links TRBV4-1 to TRBJ1-2; D is unclear. The V end was cut by 0 bases, the J end by 0 bases, with 8 bases between. From germline, CDR1 is MGHRA and CDR2 YSYEKL. This CDR3 has 15 amino acids. In DNA, the CDR3 is TGCGCCAGCAGCCAAGATCGACAACCTAACTATGGCTACACCTTC. Its translation is CASSQDRQPNYGYTF.

The rearrangement uses TRBV2 and TRBJ2-7; 9 nucleotides match TRBD2. Germline trimming cut 10 bases from V and 1 base from J; bases unmatched to any gene: 5. The CDR3 is 13 amino acids. In germline, CDR1 is SNHLY, CDR2 FYNNEI. This CDR3 is CATNSGSSYEQYF. The CDR3 bases are TGTGCCACCAATAGCGGGAGTTCCTACGAGCAGTACTTC.